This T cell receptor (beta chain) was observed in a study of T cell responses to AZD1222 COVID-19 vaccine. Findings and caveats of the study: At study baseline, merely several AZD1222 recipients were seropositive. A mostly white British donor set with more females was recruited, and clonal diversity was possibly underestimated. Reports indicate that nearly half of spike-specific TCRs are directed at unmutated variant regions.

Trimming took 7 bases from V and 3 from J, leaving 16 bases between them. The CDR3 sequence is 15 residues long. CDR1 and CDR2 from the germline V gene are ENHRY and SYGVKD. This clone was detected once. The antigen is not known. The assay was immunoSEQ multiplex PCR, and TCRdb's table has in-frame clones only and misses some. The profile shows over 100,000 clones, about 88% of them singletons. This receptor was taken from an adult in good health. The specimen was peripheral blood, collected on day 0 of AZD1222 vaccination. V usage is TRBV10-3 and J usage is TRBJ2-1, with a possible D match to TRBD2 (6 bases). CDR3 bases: TGTGCCATCACGGGGCCTAGCGCAGACTACAATGAGCAGTTCTTC. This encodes CAITGPSADYNEQFF.